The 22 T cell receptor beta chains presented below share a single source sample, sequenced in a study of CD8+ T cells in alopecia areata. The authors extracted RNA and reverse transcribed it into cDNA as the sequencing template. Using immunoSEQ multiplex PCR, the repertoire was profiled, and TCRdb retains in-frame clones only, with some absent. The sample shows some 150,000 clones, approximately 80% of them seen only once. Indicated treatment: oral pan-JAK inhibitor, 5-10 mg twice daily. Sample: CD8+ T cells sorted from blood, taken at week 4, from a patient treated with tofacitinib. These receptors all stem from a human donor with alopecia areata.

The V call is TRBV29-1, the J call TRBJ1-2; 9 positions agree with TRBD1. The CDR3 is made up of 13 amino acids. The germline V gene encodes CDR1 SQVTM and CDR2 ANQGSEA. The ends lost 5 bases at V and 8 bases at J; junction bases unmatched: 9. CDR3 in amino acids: CSVTGTGSGGYTF. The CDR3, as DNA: TGCAGCGTTACCGGGACAGGGTCTGGCGGCTACACCTTC.

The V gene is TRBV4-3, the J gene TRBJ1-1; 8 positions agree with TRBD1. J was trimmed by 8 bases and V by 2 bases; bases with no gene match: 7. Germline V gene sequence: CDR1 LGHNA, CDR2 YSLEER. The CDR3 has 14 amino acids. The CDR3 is CASSQTGTGDEAFF. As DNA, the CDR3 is TGCGCCAGCAGCCAAACAGGGACAGGTGACGAAGCTTTCTTT.

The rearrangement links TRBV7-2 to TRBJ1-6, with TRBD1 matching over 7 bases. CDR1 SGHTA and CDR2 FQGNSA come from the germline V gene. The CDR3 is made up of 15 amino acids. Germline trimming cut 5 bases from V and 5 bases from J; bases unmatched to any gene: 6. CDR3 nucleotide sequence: TGTGCCAGCAGCGAAGACAGGGCCGATAATTCACCCCTCCACTTT. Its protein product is CASSEDRADNSPLHF.

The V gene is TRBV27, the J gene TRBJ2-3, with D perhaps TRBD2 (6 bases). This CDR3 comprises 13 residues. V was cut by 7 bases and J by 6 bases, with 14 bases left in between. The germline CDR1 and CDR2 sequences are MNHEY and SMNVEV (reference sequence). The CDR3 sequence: CASTGGARDTQYF. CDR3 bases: TGTGCCAGCACGGGCGGGGCCCGGGATACGCAGTATTTT.

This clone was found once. The CDR3 protein is CASSGLYQETQYF. The CDR3 DNA reads as TGTGCCAGCAGTGGCCTGTACCAAGAGACCCAGTACTTC. The chain uses TRBV27 and TRBJ2-5; D gene ambiguous. CDR3 size: 13 residues. Germline V gene lookup returns CDR1 MNHEY and CDR2 SMNVEV (reference sequence). The V end was cut by 5 bases, the J end by 0 bases, with 7 bases between.

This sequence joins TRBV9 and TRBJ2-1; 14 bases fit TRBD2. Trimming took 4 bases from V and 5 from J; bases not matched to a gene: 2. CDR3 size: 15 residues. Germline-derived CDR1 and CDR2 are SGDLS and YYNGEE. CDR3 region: CASSPGLAGDNEQFF. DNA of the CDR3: TGTGCCAGCAGCCCGGGACTAGCGGGGGACAATGAGCAGTTCTTC. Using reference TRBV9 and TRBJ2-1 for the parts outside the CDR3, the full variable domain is DSGVTQTPKHLITATGQRVTLRCSPRSGDLSVYWYQQSLDQGLQFLIQYYNGEERAKGNILERFSAQQFPDLHSELNLSSLELGDSALYFCASSPGLAGDNEQFFGPGTRLTVL.

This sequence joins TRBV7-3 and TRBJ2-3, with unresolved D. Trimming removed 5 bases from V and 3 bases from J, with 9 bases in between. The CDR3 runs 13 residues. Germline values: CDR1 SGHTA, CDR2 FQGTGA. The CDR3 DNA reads TGTGCCAGCAGCCCGCGGCTGACAGATACGCAGTATTTT. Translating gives CASSPRLTDTQYF.

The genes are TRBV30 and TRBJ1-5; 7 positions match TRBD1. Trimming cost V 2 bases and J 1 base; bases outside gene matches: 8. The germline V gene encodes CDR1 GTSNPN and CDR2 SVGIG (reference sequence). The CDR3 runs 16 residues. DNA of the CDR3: TGTGCCTGGAGTCCATCGACAGGGAGGAGCAATCAGCCCCAGCATTTT. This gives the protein CAWSPSTGRSNQPQHF.

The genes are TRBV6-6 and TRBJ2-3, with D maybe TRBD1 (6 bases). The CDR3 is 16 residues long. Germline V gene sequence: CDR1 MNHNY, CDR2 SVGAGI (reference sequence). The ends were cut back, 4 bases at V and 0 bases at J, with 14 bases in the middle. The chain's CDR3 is CASSSRIDRSTDTQYF. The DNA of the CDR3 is TGTGCCAGCAGTTCCCGCATTGACAGGAGCACAGATACGCAGTATTTT.

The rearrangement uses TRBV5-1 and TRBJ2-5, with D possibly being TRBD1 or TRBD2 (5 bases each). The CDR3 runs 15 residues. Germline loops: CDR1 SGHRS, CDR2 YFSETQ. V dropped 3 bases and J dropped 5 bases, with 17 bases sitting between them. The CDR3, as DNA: TGCGCCAGCAGCTCCTCCGGGACCCTAGGGGAGACCCAGTACTTC. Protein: CASSSSGTLGETQYF.

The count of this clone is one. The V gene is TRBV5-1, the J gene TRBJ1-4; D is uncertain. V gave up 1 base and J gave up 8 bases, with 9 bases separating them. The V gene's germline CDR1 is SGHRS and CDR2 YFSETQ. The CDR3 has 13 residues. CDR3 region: CASSLYPEEKLFF. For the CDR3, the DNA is TGCGCCAGCAGCTTGTACCCGGAAGAAAAACTGTTTTTT.

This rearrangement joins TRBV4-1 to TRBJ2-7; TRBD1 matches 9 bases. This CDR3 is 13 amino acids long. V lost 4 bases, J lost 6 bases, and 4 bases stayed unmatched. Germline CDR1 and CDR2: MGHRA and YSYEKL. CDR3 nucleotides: TGCGCCAGCAGCCGGACAGGGGAGCTCGAGCAGTACTTC. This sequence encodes CASSRTGELEQYF.

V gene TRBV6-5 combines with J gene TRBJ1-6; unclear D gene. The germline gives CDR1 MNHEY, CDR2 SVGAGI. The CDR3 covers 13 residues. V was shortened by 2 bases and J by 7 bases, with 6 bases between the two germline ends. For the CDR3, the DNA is TGTGCCAGCAGTTACGGGATCAATTCACCCCTCCACTTT. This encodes CASSYGINSPLHF.

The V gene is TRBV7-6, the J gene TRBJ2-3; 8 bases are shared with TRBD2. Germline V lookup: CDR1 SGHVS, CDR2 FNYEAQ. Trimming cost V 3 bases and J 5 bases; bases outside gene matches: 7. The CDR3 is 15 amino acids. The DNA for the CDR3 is TGTGCCAGCAGCTTGGACGGGGGGGCCGTAGATACGCAGTATTTT. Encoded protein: CASSLDGGAVDTQYF. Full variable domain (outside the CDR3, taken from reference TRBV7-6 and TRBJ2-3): GAGVSQSPRYKVTKRGQDVALRCDPISGHVSLYWYRQALGQGPEFLTYFNYEAQQDKSGLPNDRFSAERPEGSISTLTIQRTEQRDSAMYRCASSLDGGAVDTQYFGPGTRLTVL.

DNA for the CDR3: TGTGCCAGCAGCCCCGGGGGGGCCAATCAGCCCCAGCATTTT. The encoded protein is CASSPGGANQPQHF. V and J are TRBV21-1 and TRBJ1-5. TRBV21-1 is labeled a pseudogene. This CDR3 region has 14 residues.

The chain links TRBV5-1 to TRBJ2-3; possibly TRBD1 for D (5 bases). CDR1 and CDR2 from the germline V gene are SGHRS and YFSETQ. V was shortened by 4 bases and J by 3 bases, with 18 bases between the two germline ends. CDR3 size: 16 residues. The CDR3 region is CASSLGQGLGTDTQYF. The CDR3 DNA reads TGCGCCAGCAGCCTTGGTCAGGGTCTGGGAACAGATACGCAGTATTTT.

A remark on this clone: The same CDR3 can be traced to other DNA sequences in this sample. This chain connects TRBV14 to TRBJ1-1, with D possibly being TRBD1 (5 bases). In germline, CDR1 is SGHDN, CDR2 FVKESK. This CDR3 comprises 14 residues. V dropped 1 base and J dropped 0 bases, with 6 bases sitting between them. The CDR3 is CASSQVGLNTEAFF. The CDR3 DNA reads TGTGCCAGCAGCCAAGTGGGACTGAACACTGAAGCTTTCTTT.

The CDR3: CASRGTGLLSYTF. For the CDR3, the DNA is TGTGCCAGCAGAGGGACAGGACTATTGAGCTACACCTTC. This rearrangement joins TRBV2 to TRBJ1-2; 8 bases map to TRBD1. The CDR3 loop spans 13 amino acids. CDR1 and CDR2 from the germline V gene are SNHLY and FYNNEI. J was trimmed by 9 bases and V by 6 bases; bases with no gene match: 9. Full variable domain (missing parts from reference TRBV2 and TRBJ1-2): EPEVTQTPSHQVTQMGQEVILRCVPISNHLYFYWYRQILGQKVEFLVSFYNNEISEKSEIFDDQFSVERPDGSNFTLKIRSTKLEDSAMYFCASRGTGLLSYTFGSGTRLTVV.

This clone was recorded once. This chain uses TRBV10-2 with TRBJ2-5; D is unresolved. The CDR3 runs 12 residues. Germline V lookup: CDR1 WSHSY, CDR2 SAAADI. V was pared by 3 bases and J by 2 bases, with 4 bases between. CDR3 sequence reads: CASSEGQETQYF. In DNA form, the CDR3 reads TGCGCCAGCAGTGAAGGGCAAGAGACCCAGTACTTC.

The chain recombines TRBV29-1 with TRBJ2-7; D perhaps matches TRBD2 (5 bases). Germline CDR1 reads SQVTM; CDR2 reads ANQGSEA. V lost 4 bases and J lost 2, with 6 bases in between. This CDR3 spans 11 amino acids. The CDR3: CSVGSAYEQYF. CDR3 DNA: TGCAGCGTTGGTAGCGCCTACGAGCAGTACTTC.

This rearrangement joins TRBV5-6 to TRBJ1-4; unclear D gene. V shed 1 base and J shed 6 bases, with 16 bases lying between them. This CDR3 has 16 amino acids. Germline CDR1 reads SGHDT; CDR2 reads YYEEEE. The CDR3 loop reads CASSLKVGRTDEKLFF. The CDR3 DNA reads TGTGCCAGCAGCTTGAAGGTCGGGCGAACCGATGAAAAACTGTTTTTT.

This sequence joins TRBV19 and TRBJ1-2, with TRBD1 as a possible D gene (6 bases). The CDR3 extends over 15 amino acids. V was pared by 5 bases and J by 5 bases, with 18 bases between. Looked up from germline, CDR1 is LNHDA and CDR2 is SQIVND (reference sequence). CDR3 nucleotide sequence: TGTGCCAGTAGTTACACGACAGGCGCAGGGTATGGCTACACCTTC. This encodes CASSYTTGAGYGYTF. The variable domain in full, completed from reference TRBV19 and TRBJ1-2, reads DGGITQSPKYLFRKEGQNVTLSCEQNLNHDAMYWYRQDPGQGLRLIYYSQIVNDFQKGDIAEGYSVSREKKESFPLTVTSAQKNPTAFYLCASSYTTGAGYGYTFGSGTRLTVV.